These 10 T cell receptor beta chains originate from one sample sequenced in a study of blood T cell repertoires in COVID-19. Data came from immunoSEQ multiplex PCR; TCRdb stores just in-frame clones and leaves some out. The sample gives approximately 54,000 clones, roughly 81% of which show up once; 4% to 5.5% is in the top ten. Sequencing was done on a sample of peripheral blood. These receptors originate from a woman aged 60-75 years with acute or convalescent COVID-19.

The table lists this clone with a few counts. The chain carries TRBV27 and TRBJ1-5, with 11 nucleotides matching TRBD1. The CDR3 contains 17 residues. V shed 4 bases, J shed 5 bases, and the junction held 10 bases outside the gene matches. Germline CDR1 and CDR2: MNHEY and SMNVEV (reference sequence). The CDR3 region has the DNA TGTGCCAGCAGTTCTAGCCACCCGGGACAGGGGGATCAGCCCCAGCATTTT. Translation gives CASSSSHPGQGDQPQHF.

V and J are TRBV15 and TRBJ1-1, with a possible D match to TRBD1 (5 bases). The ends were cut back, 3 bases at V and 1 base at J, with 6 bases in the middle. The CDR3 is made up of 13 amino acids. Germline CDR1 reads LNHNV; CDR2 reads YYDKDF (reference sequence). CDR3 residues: CATSRGPNTEAFF. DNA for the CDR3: TGTGCCACCAGCAGGGGGCCGAACACTGAAGCTTTCTTT. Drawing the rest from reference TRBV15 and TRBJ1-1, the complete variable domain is DAMVIQNPRYQVTQFGKPVTLSCSQTLNHNVMYWYQQKSSQAPKLLFHYYDKDFNNEADTPDNFQSRRPNTSFCFLDIRSPGLGDTAMYLCATSRGPNTEAFFGQGTRLTVV.

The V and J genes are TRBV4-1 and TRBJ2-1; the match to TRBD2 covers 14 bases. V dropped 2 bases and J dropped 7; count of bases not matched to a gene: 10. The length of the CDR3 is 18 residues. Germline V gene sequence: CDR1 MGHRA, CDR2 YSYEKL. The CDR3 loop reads CASSQRLAGGQLGNEQFF. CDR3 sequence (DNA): TGCGCCAGCAGCCAACGACTAGCGGGAGGGCAATTGGGGAATGAGCAGTTCTTC.

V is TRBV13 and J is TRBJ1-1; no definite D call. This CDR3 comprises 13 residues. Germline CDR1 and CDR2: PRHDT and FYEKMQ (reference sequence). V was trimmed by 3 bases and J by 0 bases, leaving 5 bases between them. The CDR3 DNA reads TGTGCCAGCAGCTTGAGGGTGAACACTGAAGCTTTCTTT. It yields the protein CASSLRVNTEAFF. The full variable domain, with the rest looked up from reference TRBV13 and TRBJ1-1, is AAGVIQSPRHLIKEKRETATLKCYPIPRHDTVYWYQQGPGQDPQFLISFYEKMQSDKGSIPDRFSAQQFSDYHSELNMSSLELGDSALYFCASSLRVNTEAFFGQGTRLTVV.

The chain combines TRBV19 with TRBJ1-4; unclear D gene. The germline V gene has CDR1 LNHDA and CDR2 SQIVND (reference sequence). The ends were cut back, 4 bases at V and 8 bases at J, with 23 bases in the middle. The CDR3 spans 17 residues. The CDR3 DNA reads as TGTGCCAGTAGTAATGAAGGCGAAGTGTGGTTAGCGGAAAAACTGTTTTTT. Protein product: CASSNEGEVWLAEKLFF.

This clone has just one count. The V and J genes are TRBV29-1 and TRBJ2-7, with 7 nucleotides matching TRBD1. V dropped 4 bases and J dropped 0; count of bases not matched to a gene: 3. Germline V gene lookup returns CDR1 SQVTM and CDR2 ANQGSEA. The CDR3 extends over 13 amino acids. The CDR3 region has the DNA TGCAGCGTTGGCCGACAGGGCTCCTACGAGCAGTACTTC. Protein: CSVGRQGSYEQYF.

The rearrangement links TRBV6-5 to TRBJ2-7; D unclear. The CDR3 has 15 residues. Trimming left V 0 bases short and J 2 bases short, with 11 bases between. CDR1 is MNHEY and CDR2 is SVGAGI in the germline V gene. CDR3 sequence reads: CASSYSPLGAYEQYF. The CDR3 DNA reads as TGTGCCAGCAGTTACTCTCCTCTAGGCGCCTACGAGCAGTACTTC.

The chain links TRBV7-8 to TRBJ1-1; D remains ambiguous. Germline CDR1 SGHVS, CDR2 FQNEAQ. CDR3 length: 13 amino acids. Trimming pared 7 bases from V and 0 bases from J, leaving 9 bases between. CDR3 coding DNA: TGTGCCAGCAAGCTGGGAGTGAACACTGAAGCTTTCTTT. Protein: CASKLGVNTEAFF.

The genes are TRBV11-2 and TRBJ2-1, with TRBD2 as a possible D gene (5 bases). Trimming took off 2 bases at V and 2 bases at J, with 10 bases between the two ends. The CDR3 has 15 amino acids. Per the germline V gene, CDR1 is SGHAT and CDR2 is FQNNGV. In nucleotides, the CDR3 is TGTGCCAGCAGCTTAATAGGAGGCACCTACAATGAGCAGTTCTTC. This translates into CASSLIGGTYNEQFF.

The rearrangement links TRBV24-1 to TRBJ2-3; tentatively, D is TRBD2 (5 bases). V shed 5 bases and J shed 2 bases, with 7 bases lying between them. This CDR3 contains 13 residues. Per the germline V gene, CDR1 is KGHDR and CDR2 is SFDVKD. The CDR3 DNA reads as TGTGCCACCAGTGGCCTAGCCACAGATACGCAGTATTTT. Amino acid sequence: CATSGLATDTQYF.